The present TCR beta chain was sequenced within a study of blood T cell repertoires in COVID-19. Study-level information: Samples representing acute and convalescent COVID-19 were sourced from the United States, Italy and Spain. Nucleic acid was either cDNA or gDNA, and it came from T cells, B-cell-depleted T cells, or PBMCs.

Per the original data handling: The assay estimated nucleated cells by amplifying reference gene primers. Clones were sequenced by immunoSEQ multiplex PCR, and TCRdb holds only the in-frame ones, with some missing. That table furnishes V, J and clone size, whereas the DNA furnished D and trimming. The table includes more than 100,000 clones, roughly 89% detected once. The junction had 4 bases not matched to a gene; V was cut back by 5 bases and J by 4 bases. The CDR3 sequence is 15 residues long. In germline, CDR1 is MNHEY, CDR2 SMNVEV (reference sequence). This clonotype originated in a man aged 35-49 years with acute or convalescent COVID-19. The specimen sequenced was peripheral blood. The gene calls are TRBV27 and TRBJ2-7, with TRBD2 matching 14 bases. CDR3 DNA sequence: TGTGCCAGCAGTCGACTAGCGGGAGGGGGGTACGAGCAGTACTTC. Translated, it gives CASSRLAGGGYEQYF.